A selection of T cell receptor beta chains follows, all from one sample in a study of regulatory T cells in long-lasting Graves disease. Using its own MiXCR run on the multiplex PCR reads, TCRdb lists one record per CDR3 protein. This sample has approximately 690,000 distinct CDR3 sequences, with about 32% found just once. Material: peripheral blood mononuclear cells (PBMCs), obtained when the disease was refractory, from a patient treated with antithyroid drugs. The receptors here all came from a female donor with Graves disease. The CDR3 runs from the conserved cysteine through the conserved F or W. A D gene is named only where the DNA matches it firmly. The size of a clone is reported for some rows only, either as once, few or many, or as a class for expanded clones.

-	TRBJ2-7	TRBD2	TRBV5-1	CASSSSGRSLFEQYF	TGCGCCAGCAGCAGTAGCGGGAGGAGCTTGTTCGAGCAGTACTTC
few	TRBJ1-1	TRBD1	TRBV6-5	CASSSYPPGQGRRNTEAFF	TGTGCCAGCAGTTCCTACCCCCCCGGACAGGGCCGAAGGAACACTGAAGCTTTCTTT
many	TRBJ2-7	-	TRBV12-3/TRBV12-4	CASSLGEPYEQYF	TGTGCCAGCAGTCTTGGGGAACCCTACGAGCAGTACTTC
once	TRBJ1-1	-	TRBV12-3/TRBV12-4	CASSFLQGETEAFF	TGTGCCAGCAGTTTTCTCCAGGGAGAGACTGAAGCTTTCTTT
few	TRBJ2-7	-	TRBV20-1	CSALVTYEQYF	TGCAGTGCTCTTGTTACTTACGAGCAGTACTTC
-	TRBJ1-4	TRBD1	TRBV7-9	CASSPRQGVGEKLFF	TGTGCCAGCAGCCCTAGACAGGGCGTCGGTGAAAAACTGTTTTTT
-	TRBJ2-2	TRBD2	TRBV7-3	CASRRLAGATGELFF	TGTGCCAGCAGGCGACTAGCGGGAGCCACCGGGGAGCTGTTTTTT
-	TRBJ2-1	-	TRBV29-1	CSGVGGHSEQFF	TGCAGCGGCGTAGGGGGACATAGTGAGCAGTTCTTC
-	TRBJ1-1	-	TRBV5-1	CASSPSILRTGWNTEAFF	TGCGCCAGCAGCCCCTCGATCCTCAGGACGGGTTGGAACACTGAAGCTTTCTTT
many	TRBJ2-7	TRBD2	TRBV12-3/TRBV12-4	CASSGTSGSWYEQYF	TGTGCCAGCAGCGGGACTAGCGGGAGCTGGTACGAGCAGTACTTC
-	TRBJ1-1	-	TRBV11-2	CASSLQIGTEAFF	TGTGCCAGCAGCTTACAGATCGGCACTGAAGCTTTCTTT
many	TRBJ1-1	-	TRBV12-3/TRBV12-4	CASSPMNTEAFF	TGTGCCAGCAGTCCCATGAACACTGAAGCTTTCTTT
few	TRBJ2-5	-	TRBV20-1	CSARDESQGGRETQYF	TGCAGTGCTAGAGATGAATCCCAGGGGGGTCGCGAGACCCAGTACTTC
few	TRBJ1-2	-	TRBV7-2	CASSPHTTGVYGYTF	TGTGCCAGCAGCCCACACACGACGGGGGTCTATGGCTACACCTTC
-	TRBJ2-5	-	TRBV7-2	CASNLAQETQYF	TGTGCCAGCAACCTCGCCCAAGAGACCCAGTACTTC
few	TRBJ1-1	TRBD1	TRBV7-2	CASSPRRSRTGGVRKTEAFF	TGTGCCAGCAGCCCCCGGCGGTCTCGGACAGGGGGCGTTCGGAAAACTGAAGCTTTCTTT
-	TRBJ2-7	-	TRBV5-6	CASSLGVLHYEQYF	TGTGCCAGCAGCTTGGGGGTCCTACACTACGAGCAGTACTTC
-	TRBJ1-1	-	TRBV27	CASSLVPIRGGYYTEAFF	TGTGCCAGCAGTCTAGTACCGATTAGAGGGGGTTACTACACTGAAGCTTTCTTT
-	TRBJ1-4	-	TRBV18	CASSLKKNEKLFF	TGTGCCAGCTCACTCAAAAAAAATGAAAAACTGTTTTTT
-	TRBJ1-2	TRBD1	TRBV6-2/TRBV6-3	CASSPLTGGNGYTF	TGTGCCAGCAGTCCCCTGACAGGGGGCAATGGCTACACCTTC
-	TRBJ1-5	TRBD1	TRBV6-1	CASSSTGVGDQPQHF	TGTGCCAGCAGCTCGACAGGGGTTGGGGATCAGCCCCAGCATTTT
-	TRBJ1-5	-	TRBV15	CATSRLSEGGNQPQHF	TGTGCCACCAGCAGGCTATCGGAGGGGGGCAATCAGCCCCAGCATTTT
many	TRBJ2-7	TRBD2	TRBV11-2	CASSELAGVSYEQYF	TGTGCCAGCAGTGAGTTAGCGGGCGTTTCCTACGAGCAGTACTTC
-	TRBJ1-1	-	TRBV12-3/TRBV12-4	CASTPGVSMNTEAFF	TGTGCCAGCACTCCGGGGGTGAGTATGAACACTGAAGCTTTCTTT
many	TRBJ1-5	TRBD1	TRBV7-6	CASSLYPGTASSNQPQHF	TGTGCCAGCAGCCTGTATCCCGGGACAGCTTCTAGCAATCAGCCCCAGCATTTT
many	TRBJ1-2	-	TRBV28	CASSSKWGYTF	TGTGCCAGCAGTTCGAAGTGGGGCTACACCTTC
-	TRBJ2-5	TRBD2	TRBV12-3/TRBV12-4	CASTPAVGGEETQYF	TGTGCCAGCACCCCGGCAGTGGGGGGGGAAGAGACCCAGTACTTC
many	TRBJ1-2	-	TRBV6-1	CASTQGRDGYTF	TGTGCCAGCACCCAGGGGAGGGATGGCTACACCTTC
many	TRBJ2-7	-	TRBV29-1	CSVAETGLSEQYF	TGCAGCGTTGCAGAGACAGGCCTATCGGAGCAGTACTTC
few	TRBJ1-5	TRBD1	TRBV19	CASNTGQGVNQPQHF	TGTGCCAGTAACACCGGACAGGGCGTGAATCAGCCCCAGCATTTT
-	TRBJ2-1	TRBD2	TRBV15	CATSRDLGRPYNEQFF	TGTGCCACCAGCAGAGATCTCGGGAGGCCCTACAATGAGCAGTTCTTC
-	TRBJ2-7	-	TRBV6-5	CASSYEGDIYEQYF	TGTGCCAGCAGTTACGAGGGGGACATCTACGAGCAGTACTTC
-	TRBJ2-7	-	TRBV19	CASSITGTTSYEQYF	TGTGCCAGTAGTATCACCGGGACGACTTCCTACGAGCAGTACTTC
-	TRBJ1-6	-	TRBV27	CASSFIGPNSPLHF	TGTGCCAGCAGTTTCATAGGGCCTAATTCACCCCTCCACTTT
-	TRBJ1-1	-	TRBV15	CATSGGPRTEAFF	TGTGCCACCAGCGGAGGGCCTCGCACTGAAGCTTTCTTT
-	TRBJ2-7	TRBD2	TRBV3-1	CASSHSYRGGGAHSYEQYF	TGTGCCAGCAGCCACTCCTACCGTGGCGGGGGGGCCCACTCCTACGAGCAGTACTTC
few	TRBJ2-7	-	TRBV11-2	CASSLDCRGLPSYEQYF	TGTGCCAGCAGCTTAGATTGCCGGGGACTTCCCTCCTACGAGCAGTACTTC
many	TRBJ1-2	-	TRBV28	CASSFPGGKGYTF	TGTGCCAGCAGTTTCCCAGGTGGCAAGGGCTACACCTTC